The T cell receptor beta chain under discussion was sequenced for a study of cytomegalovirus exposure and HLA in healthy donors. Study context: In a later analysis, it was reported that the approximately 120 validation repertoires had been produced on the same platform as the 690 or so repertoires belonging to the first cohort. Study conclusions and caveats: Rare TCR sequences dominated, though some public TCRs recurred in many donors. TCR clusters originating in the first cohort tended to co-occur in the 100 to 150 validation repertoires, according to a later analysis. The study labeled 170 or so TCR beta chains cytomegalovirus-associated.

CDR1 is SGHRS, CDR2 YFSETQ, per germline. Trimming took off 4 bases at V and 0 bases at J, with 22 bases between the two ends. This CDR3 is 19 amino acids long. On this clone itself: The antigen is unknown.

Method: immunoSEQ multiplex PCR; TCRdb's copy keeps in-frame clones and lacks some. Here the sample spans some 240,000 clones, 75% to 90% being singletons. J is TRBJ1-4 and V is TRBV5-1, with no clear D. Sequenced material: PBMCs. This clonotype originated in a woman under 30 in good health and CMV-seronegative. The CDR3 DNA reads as TGCGCCAGCAGCCCGATGGGGAGATATGTCGGCCCAACTAATGAAAAACTGTTTTTT. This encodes CASSPMGRYVGPTNEKLFF.